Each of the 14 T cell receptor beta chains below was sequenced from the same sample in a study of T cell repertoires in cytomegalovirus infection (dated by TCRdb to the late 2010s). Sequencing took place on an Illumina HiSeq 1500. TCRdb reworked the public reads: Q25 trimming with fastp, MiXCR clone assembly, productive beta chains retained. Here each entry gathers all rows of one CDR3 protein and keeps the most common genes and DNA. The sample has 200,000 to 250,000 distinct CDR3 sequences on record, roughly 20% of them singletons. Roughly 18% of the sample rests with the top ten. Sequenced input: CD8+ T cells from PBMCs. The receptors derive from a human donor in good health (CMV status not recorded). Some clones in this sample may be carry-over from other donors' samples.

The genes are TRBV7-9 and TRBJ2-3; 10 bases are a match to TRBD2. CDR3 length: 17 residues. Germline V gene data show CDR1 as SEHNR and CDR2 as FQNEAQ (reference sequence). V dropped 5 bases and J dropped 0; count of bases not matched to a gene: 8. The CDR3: CASSPWTSGYSTDTQYF. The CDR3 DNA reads TGTGCCAGCAGCCCGTGGACTAGCGGCTATAGCACAGATACGCAGTATTTT.

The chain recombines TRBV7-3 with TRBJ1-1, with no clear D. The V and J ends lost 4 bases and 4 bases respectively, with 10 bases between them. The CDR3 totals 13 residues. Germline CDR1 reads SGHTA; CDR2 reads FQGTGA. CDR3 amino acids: CASSSTRVTEAFF. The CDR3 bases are TGTGCCAGCAGCTCGACCCGTGTCACTGAAGCTTTCTTT.

In DNA form, the CDR3 reads TGCAGCGTTGAAGTCCTGGGGGTTGAGCAGTACTTC. As protein: CSVEVLGVEQYF. The rearrangement uses TRBV29-1 and TRBJ2-7; D tentatively fits TRBD1 or TRBD2 (5 bases each). Germline V gene lookup returns CDR1 SQVTM and CDR2 ANQGSEA. The V end was cut by 1 base, the J end by 7 bases, with 11 bases between. The CDR3 is 12 amino acids.

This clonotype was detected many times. This CDR3 reads CASSLALGYEQFF. For the CDR3, the DNA is TGTGCCAGCAGTTTAGCGCTAGGCTATGAGCAGTTCTTC. The chain joins TRBV12-3 or TRBV12-4 to TRBJ2-1; the D is unclear. The CDR3 runs to 13 residues. V was shortened by 0 bases and J by 8 bases, with 8 bases between the two germline ends.

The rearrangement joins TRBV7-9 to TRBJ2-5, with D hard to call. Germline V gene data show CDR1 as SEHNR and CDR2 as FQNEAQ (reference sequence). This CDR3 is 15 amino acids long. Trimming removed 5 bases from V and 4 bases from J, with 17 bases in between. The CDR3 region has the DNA TGTGCCAGCAGCCGCACGGCAGAAGCGCGAGAGACCCAGTACTTC. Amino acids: CASSRTAEARETQYF.

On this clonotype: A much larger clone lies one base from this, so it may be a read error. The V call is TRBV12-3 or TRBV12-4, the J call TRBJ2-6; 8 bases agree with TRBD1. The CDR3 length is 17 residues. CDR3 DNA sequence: TGTGCCAGTAGGGGACAGGTGGAAAGCTCTGGGGCCAACGTCCTGAATTTC. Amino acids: CASRGQVESSGANVLNF.

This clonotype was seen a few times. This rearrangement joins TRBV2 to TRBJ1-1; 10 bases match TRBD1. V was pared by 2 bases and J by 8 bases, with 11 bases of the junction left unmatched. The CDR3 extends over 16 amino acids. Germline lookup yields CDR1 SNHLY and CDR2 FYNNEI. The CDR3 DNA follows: TGTGCCAGCAGTGAAAGCCGGGACAGGGGTGAGCCAGAAGCTTTCTTT. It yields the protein CASSESRDRGEPEAFF.

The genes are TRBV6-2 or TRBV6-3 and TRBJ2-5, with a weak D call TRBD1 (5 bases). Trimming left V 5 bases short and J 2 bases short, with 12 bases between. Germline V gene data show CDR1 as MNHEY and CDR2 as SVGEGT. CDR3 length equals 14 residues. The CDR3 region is CASSQLQEQETQYF. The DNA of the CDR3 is TGTGCCAGCAGTCAGTTACAGGAACAAGAGACCCAGTACTTC.

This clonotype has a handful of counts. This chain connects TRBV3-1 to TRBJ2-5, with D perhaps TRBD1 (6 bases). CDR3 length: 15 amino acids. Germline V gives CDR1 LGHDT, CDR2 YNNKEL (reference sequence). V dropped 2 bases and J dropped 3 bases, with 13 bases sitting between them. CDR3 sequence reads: CASSQNNRVEETQYF. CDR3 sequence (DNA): TGTGCCAGCAGCCAAAATAACAGGGTTGAAGAGACCCAGTACTTC.

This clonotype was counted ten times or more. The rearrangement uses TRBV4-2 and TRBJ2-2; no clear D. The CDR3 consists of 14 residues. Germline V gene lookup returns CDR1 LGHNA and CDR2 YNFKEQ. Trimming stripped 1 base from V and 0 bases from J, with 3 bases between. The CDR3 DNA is TGTGCCAGCAGCCAAGTCCCGAACACCGGGGAGCTGTTTTTT. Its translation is CASSQVPNTGELFF.

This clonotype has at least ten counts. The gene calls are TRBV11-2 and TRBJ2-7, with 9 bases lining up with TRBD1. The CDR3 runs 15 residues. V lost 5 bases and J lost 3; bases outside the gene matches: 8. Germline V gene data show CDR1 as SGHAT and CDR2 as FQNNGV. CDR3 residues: CASSTWDRENYEQYF. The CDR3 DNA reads TGTGCCAGCAGCACCTGGGACAGGGAAAACTACGAGCAGTACTTC.

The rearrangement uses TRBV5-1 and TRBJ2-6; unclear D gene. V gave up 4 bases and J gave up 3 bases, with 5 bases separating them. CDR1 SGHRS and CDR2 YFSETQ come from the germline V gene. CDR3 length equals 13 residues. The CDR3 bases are TGCGCCAGCAGCGGGTATGGGGCCAACGTCCTGACTTTC. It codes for CASSGYGANVLTF.

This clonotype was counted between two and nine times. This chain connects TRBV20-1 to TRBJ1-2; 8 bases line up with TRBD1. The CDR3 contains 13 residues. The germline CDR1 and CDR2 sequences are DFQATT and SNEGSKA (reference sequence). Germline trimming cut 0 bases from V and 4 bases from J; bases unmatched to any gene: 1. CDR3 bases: TGCAGTGCTAGAGATCAGGGGGCCTATGGCTACACCTTC. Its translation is CSARDQGAYGYTF.

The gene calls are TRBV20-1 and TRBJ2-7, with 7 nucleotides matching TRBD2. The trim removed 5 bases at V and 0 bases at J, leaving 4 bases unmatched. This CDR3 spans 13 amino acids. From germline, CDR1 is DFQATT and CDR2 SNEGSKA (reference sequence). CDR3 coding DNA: TGCAGTGCTTCAGCGGGGACCTCCTACGAGCAGTACTTC. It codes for CSASAGTSYEQYF.